This T cell receptor (beta chain) was identified in a study of cytomegalovirus exposure and HLA in healthy donors. The primer mix had 60 Vbeta and 13 Jbeta primers. The method was immunoSEQ multiplex PCR; TCRdb's version includes in-frame clones alone and lacks a portion of them. The sample records 100,000 to 150,000 clones, 75% to 85% being singletons. V dropped 5 bases and J dropped 4 bases, with 17 bases sitting between them. This CDR3 comprises 15 residues. Germline V gene data show CDR1 as SGHDT and CDR2 as YYEEEE. Sequenced sample: PBMCs. This sequence originates from a male donor in good health and CMV-seronegative. This chain joins TRBV5-6 and TRBJ2-3; D is possibly TRBD1 (8 bases). CDR3 protein: CASRHRGGDPDTQYF. CDR3 sequence (DNA): TGTGCCAGCAGGCACAGGGGGGGGGACCCAGATACGCAGTATTTT.